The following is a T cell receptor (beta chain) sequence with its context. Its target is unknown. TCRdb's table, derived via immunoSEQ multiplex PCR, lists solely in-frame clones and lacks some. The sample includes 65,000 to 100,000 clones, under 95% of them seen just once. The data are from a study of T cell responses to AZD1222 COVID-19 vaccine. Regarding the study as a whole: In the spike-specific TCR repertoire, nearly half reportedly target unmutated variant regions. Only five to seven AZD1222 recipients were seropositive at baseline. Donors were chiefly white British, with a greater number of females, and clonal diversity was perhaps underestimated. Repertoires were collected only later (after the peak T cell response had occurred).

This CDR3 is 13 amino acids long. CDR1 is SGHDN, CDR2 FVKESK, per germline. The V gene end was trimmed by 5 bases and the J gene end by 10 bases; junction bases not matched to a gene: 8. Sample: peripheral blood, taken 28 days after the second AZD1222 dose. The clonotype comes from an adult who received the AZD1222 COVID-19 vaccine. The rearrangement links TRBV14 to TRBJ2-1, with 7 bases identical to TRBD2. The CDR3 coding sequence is TGTGCCAGCAGCACAGAGTTGCGGGGGGAGCAGTTCTTC. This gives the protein CASSTELRGEQFF.